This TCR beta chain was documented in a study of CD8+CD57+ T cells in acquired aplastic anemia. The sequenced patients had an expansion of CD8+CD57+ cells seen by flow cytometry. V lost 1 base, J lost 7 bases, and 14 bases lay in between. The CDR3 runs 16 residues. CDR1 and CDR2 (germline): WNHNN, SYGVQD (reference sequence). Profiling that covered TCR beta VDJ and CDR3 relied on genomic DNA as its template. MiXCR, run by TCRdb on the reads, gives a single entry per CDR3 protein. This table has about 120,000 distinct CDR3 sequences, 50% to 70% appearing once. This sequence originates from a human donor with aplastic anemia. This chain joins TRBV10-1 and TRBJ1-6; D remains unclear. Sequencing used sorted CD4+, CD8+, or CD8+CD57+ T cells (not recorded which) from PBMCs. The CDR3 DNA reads TGCGCCAGCAGTGAGTTGGGATCGTCGGGAAATTCACCCCTCCACTTT. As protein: CASSELGSSGNSPLHF.